This T cell receptor (beta chain) was obtained from a study of CD4+ T cells in melanoma. Study findings and constraints: Neoantigen-specific CD4+ T cells in melanoma reportedly had diverse differentiation states. CD8+ T cell, macrophage and B cell function reportedly correlated with neoantigen-specific CD4+ T cells.

Clones were sequenced by immunoSEQ multiplex PCR, and TCRdb holds only the in-frame ones, with some missing. The data contain fewer than 150,000 clones, nearly 95% of them seen just once; the ten biggest clones take up less than 2%. Points on this clone: Its specificity is not known.

The CDR3 loop spans 14 amino acids. Trimming stripped 2 bases from V and 7 bases from J, with 13 bases between. CDR1 and CDR2 (germline): SGHVS, FNYEAQ. This clonotype was sampled from a human donor with melanoma. This sequence joins TRBV7-6 and TRBJ2-3; D is ambiguous. Here the CDR3 DNA reads TGTGCCAGCAGCTTACCTGGCTTGGTCTATACGCAGTATTTT. Encoded protein: CASSLPGLVYTQYF.